Listed below are T cell receptor beta chains from one sample, sequenced in a study of blood T cells in healthy people across ages. Each CDR3 protein gets one entry after TCRdb re-called the 5' RACE reads with MiXCR. The sample has approximately 1,100,000 distinct CDR3 sequences; more than 35% are singletons. The sequencing sample was made of blood. These receptors came from a woman aged 60-70 years in good health. Both conserved end residues are part of each CDR3. D genes are given only for firm matches. Size tells how often a clone was seen (once, few, many) or the class of an expanded clone, and some rows leave it out.

- TRBJ2-2 TRBD1 TRBV5-1 TGCGCCAGCAGCACCGGACAGGGGTACGCCGGGGAGCTGTTTTTT CASSTGQGYAGELFF
- TRBJ2-1 - TRBV24-1 TGTGCCACCAGCCCCTGGGGAGGTGAGCAGTTCTTC CATSPWGGEQFF
- TRBJ2-3 - TRBV20-1 TGCAGTGCACTTAGGGGGGGGACAGATACGCAGTATTTT CSALRGGTDTQYF
- TRBJ2-7 - TRBV24-1 TGTGCCACCAGTAGGGAAGGCGAGCAGTACTTC CATSREGEQYF
- TRBJ1-2 - TRBV29-1 TGCAGCATAAAAAACGACAGCTCACGGGGTGGCTACACCTTC CSIKNDSSRGGYTF
- TRBJ1-6 TRBD1 TRBV20-1 TGCAGTGCTACCCCCGGGACAGCAAATTCACCCCTCCACTTT CSATPGTANSPLHF
- TRBJ2-7 - TRBV6-5 TGTGCCAGCAGTAACCAGGGGAAATTTCCCTACGAGCAGTACTTC CASSNQGKFPYEQYF
few TRBJ2-7 TRBD2 TRBV27 TGTGCCAGCAGTACCGTGGGACTAGCGGTCTCCTACGAGCAGTACTTC CASSTVGLAVSYEQYF
- TRBJ1-5 - TRBV7-9 TGTGCCAGCAGCAACGCGGGGGTCGGTCAGCCCCAGCATTTT CASSNAGVGQPQHF
- TRBJ2-1 - TRBV27 TGTGCCAGCAGGCCCTCGGGGGTTTACAATGAGCAGTTCTTC CASRPSGVYNEQFF
- TRBJ2-3 TRBD2 TRBV20-1 TGCAGTGCACCTACCGGGACTAGCGGGGAATGGGGCCCAGATACGCAGTATTTT CSAPTGTSGEWGPDTQYF
- TRBJ2-3 TRBD1 TRBV11-2 TGTGCCAGCAGCTCCCAGGGGGTGCAAACGCAGTATTTT CASSSQGVQTQYF
- TRBJ2-7 TRBD2 TRBV5-1 TGCGCCAGCAGCTCCGGACTAGCGCCGAACTCCTACGAGCAGTACTTC CASSSGLAPNSYEQYF
- TRBJ1-2 - TRBV5-5 TGTGCCAGCAGCCCCGACAGACCATATGGCTACACCTTC CASSPDRPYGYTF
few TRBJ2-1 - TRBV6-4 TGTGCCAGCAGAGCGGACTCCTACAATGAGCAGTTCTTC CASRADSYNEQFF
few TRBJ2-2 - TRBV9 TGTGCCAGCAGCGCTAGGGCCGGGGAGCTGTTTTTT CASSARAGELFF
- TRBJ2-3 - TRBV18 TGTGCCAGCTCACCACTCCCCTTGATCCAGGGTCTCTACACAGATACGCAGTATTTT CASSPLPLIQGLYTDTQYF
- TRBJ2-1 - TRBV30 TGTGCCTGGAGTGTGAGGTACAATGAGCAGTTCTTC CAWSVRYNEQFF
once TRBJ2-1 - TRBV5-1 TGCGCCAGCAGCTTTCGACCCGATGGGGTAAATGAGCAGTTCTTC CASSFRPDGVNEQFF
- TRBJ2-1 - TRBV27 TGTGCCAGCAGTTTATTACCGGGAATCGTATCATACAATGAGCAGTTCTTC CASSLLPGIVSYNEQFF
few TRBJ1-2 - TRBV3-1 TGTGCCAGCAGCCCCGTTTCTGGGCCCGGGATCTATGGCTACACCTTC CASSPVSGPGIYGYTF
- TRBJ2-1 TRBD2 TRBV28 TGTGCCAGCACTGAACGAGCGGGAGGGTTCTACAATGAGCAGTTCTTC CASTERAGGFYNEQFF
- TRBJ2-6 - TRBV3-1 TGTGCCAGCAGCCAAGATAAGAGAGTCTCTGGGGCCAACGTCCTGACTTTC CASSQDKRVSGANVLTF
- TRBJ2-4 - TRBV10-1 TGCGCCCACCCAGCCAAAAACATTCAGTACTTC CAHPAKNIQYF
few TRBJ2-3 - TRBV28 TGTGCCAGCAGTTTATTTCTGGGCACAGATACGCAGTATTTT CASSLFLGTDTQYF
- TRBJ2-7 TRBD2 TRBV5-6 TGTGCCAGCAGCCCCCGCCGTTTAGCGGGATTAGCCTACGAGCAGTACTTC CASSPRRLAGLAYEQYF
few TRBJ2-7 TRBD1 TRBV7-2 TGTGCCAGCAGCTTAGACCGGGACAGGGGGGACTACGAGCAGTACTTC CASSLDRDRGDYEQYF
- TRBJ2-1 TRBD2 TRBV6-1 TGTGCCAGGCCCGGTGGGATAGCGGGCACCTATTTCTACAATGAGCAGTTCTTC CARPGGIAGTYFYNEQFF
once TRBJ2-1 TRBD1 TRBV4-1 TGCGCCAGCAGCCAAGCAGGACAGGGCACCTACAATGAGCAGTTCTTC CASSQAGQGTYNEQFF
- TRBJ2-4 - TRBV20-1 TGCAGTGCTAGAGAGGGCAGGGTGCTAGCCAAAAACATTCAGTACTTC CSAREGRVLAKNIQYF
many TRBJ2-7 - TRBV18 TGTGCCAGCTCACCAGATTCGACCTACGAGCAGTACTTC CASSPDSTYEQYF
many TRBJ2-7 - TRBV7-9 TGTGCCAGCAGCTTAGCCTCAGATGCCGAGCAGTACTTC CASSLASDAEQYF
- TRBJ1-5 - TRBV4-1 TGCGCCAGCAGCCAAGCCCTACATCAGCCCCAGCATTTT CASSQALHQPQHF
- TRBJ2-2 - TRBV11-2 TGTGCCACCGAACCCGGGACCAAGAACACCGGGGAGCTGTTTTTT CATEPGTKNTGELFF
few TRBJ2-7 - TRBV6-2/TRBV6-3 TGTGCCAGCAGGAGAATCTTCGGAGAGGACGAGCAGTACTTC CASRRIFGEDEQYF
- TRBJ1-5 - TRBV27 TGTGCCAGAACGTTGGGGCAGACACTTTATAGCAATCAGCCCCAGCATTTT CARTLGQTLYSNQPQHF
- TRBJ2-5 - TRBV4-1 TGCGCCAGCAGCCAAGACCTAGCGCAAGAGACCCAGTACTTC CASSQDLAQETQYF
few TRBJ1-1 - TRBV6-1 TGTGCCAGCAGCCCTGTTGGGACCGACACTGAAGCTTTCTTT CASSPVGTDTEAFF
- TRBJ2-7 - TRBV30 TGTGCCTGGAGTGTATATAGGGTTGGCGAGCAGTACTTC CAWSVYRVGEQYF
many TRBJ1-5 TRBD1 TRBV29-1 TGCAGCGTTAGCCAGGGACAGTCCAATCAGCCCCAGCATTTT CSVSQGQSNQPQHF
- TRBJ2-7 TRBD1 TRBV11-2 TGTGCCAGCAGCTATCCGGGACAGGGGTCCTACAATGAGCAGTACTTC CASSYPGQGSYNEQYF
- TRBJ2-5 TRBD2 TRBV28 TGTGCCAGCAGAAAAGCGGGGGGGGTGAGGGAGACCCAGTACTTC CASRKAGGVRETQYF
few TRBJ2-7 TRBD1 TRBV20-1 TGCAGTGCTAGGGGACAGGTCTCCTACGAGCAGTACTTC CSARGQVSYEQYF
- TRBJ1-2 - TRBV2 TGTGCCAGGGGATCAGCTAACTATGGCTACACCTTC CARGSANYGYTF
- TRBJ2-5 TRBD2 TRBV11-2 TGTGCCAGCAGCCAAATCGGGACTATTCAAGAGACCCAGTACTTC CASSQIGTIQETQYF
- TRBJ2-5 - TRBV27 TGTGCCAGCATCGGGACGGTCGGAGAGACCCAGTACTTC CASIGTVGETQYF
- TRBJ2-7 - TRBV29-1 TGCAGCGCCTCAAGAGACGGGACAAGCTACGAGCAGTACTTC CSASRDGTSYEQYF
few TRBJ2-7 - TRBV6-2/TRBV6-3 TGTGCCAGTACAAGGCTCGGGATGATTGGGTACGAGCAGTACTTC CASTRLGMIGYEQYF
- TRBJ2-1 - TRBV4-1 TGCGCCAGCAGCCAACCGGACAGATACTACAATGAGCAGTTCTTC CASSQPDRYYNEQFF
- TRBJ2-1 - TRBV24-1 TGTGCCACCAGTGACTCCGTAGCCGGTGAGCAGTTCTTC CATSDSVAGEQFF
- TRBJ2-1 - TRBV13 TGTGCCAGCAGCTCCAATAGCATGAATGAGCAGTTCTTC CASSSNSMNEQFF
- TRBJ2-5 - TRBV28 TGTGCCACTCATCGGCAAGAGACCCAGTACTTC CATHRQETQYF
few TRBJ2-5 - TRBV21-1 TGTGCCAGCAGCAAAGGGTCAATGGGACTAGCGTCGACTGAGCAGTACTTC CASSKGSMGLASTEQYF
many TRBJ2-7 TRBD2 TRBV10-3 TGTGCCATCAGTGAGTCTGCGGGAGGGGCCTACGAGCAGTACTTC CAISESAGGAYEQYF
- TRBJ1-5 TRBD1 TRBV15 TGTGCCACCAGCAGGCGAGGGGGCAAGCAGCCCCAGCATTTT CATSRRGGKQPQHF